Listed below are T cell receptor beta chains from one sample, sequenced in a study of shared clonotypes between healthy human individuals. Generated by immunoSEQ multiplex PCR, the TCRdb table keeps only in-frame clones and is missing some. This table holds fewer than 850,000 clones, 90% to 98% found once. The material sequenced was naive CD8+ T cells sorted from blood. The source is a man aged 30 to 45 in good health. Each CDR3 is given with its conserved first and last residue. Each record gives: V gene, J gene, D gene, clone size, CDR3 protein, CDR3 DNA. D genes are given only for firm matches. Expanded clones are given a class, and other clones once, few, many or no size at all.

>TRBV10-3|TRBJ1-1|NA|NA
CAISESYPENTEAFF
TGTGCCATCAGTGAGTCGTACCCAGAGAACACTGAAGCTTTCTTT
>TRBV7-2|TRBJ2-1|NA|NA
CASRGDSSTYNEQFF
TGTGCCAGCAGGGGGGACTCCTCTACCTACAATGAGCAGTTCTTC
>TRBV4-1|TRBJ1-1|NA|NA
CASSHVGNTEAFF
TGCGCCAGCAGCCATGTGGGTAACACTGAAGCTTTCTTT
>TRBV7-9|TRBJ2-1|NA|NA
CASSWEGSSNEQFF
TGTGCCAGCAGTTGGGAAGGGTCGAGCAATGAGCAGTTCTTC
>TRBV25-1|TRBJ2-7|TRBD1|NA
CASSEIRDSHEQYF
TGTGCCAGCAGTGAAATCCGGGACAGCCACGAGCAGTACTTC
>TRBV7-9|TRBJ2-1|TRBD2|NA
CASSLPGLAGVEQFF
TGTGCCAGCAGCCTACCGGGACTAGCGGGAGTTGAGCAGTTCTTC
>TRBV7-9|TRBJ1-1|NA|once
CASSPDIRTNTEAFF
TGTGCCAGCAGCCCCGACATTAGGACGAACACTGAAGCTTTCTTT
>TRBV5-6|TRBJ2-1|NA|NA
CASRTTITYNEQFF
TGTGCCAGCAGGACCACTATCACCTACAATGAGCAGTTCTTC
>TRBV6-5|TRBJ2-1|TRBD1|NA
CASSYLAGGPNEQFF
TGTGCCAGCAGTTACTTGGCAGGGGGACCCAATGAGCAGTTCTTC
>TRBV9|TRBJ2-3|TRBD2|NA
CASSAGLAGVGPTDTQYF
TGTGCCAGCAGCGCCGGACTAGCGGGAGTAGGTCCCACAGATACGCAGTATTTT
>TRBV7-8|TRBJ2-2|NA|NA
CASSPGQNTGELFF
TGTGCCAGCAGCCCGGGACAGAACACCGGGGAGCTGTTTTTT
>TRBV19|TRBJ2-5|TRBD1|NA
CASNIDGSGGRETQYF
TGTGCCAGTAACATAGATGGCTCAGGGGGCAGGGAGACCCAGTACTTC
>TRBV5-8|TRBJ2-1|NA|NA
CASTQSLASAYNEQFF
TGTGCCAGCACCCAGAGCCTCGCTAGCGCCTACAATGAGCAGTTCTTC
>TRBV5-1|TRBJ2-2|NA|once
CASSFRSTGELFF
TGCGCCAGCAGCTTTCGGAGCACCGGGGAGCTGTTTTTT
>TRBV7-9|TRBJ2-7|TRBD2|NA
CASSLALGLAGDEQYF
TGTGCCAGCAGCTTAGCCCTGGGACTAGCGGGCGACGAGCAGTACTTC
>TRBV6-5|TRBJ1-2|NA|NA
CASKAGGALTQTF
TGTGCCAGCAAGGCGGGAGGAGCCCTCACTCAGACCTTC
>TRBV11-3|TRBJ2-5|TRBD2|NA
CASSLGPSGSSETQYF
TGTGCCAGCAGCTTAGGACCTAGCGGGAGTTCAGAGACCCAGTACTTC
>TRBV27|TRBJ2-7|TRBD2|once
CASSTPGTSGMFQYF
TGTGCCAGCAGTACCCCCGGGACTAGCGGAATGTTCCAGTACTTC
>TRBV7-9|TRBJ1-1|NA|NA
CASSSDLTQNTEAFF
TGTGCCAGCAGCTCGGACTTAACTCAGAACACTGAAGCTTTCTTT
>TRBV7-9|TRBJ2-2|NA|NA
CASSLAFGELFF
TGTGCCAGCAGCTTAGCATTCGGGGAGCTGTTTTTT
>TRBV6-5|TRBJ1-2|NA|NA
CASSRDGYYGYTF
TGTGCCAGCAGTCGGGACGGCTACTATGGCTACACCTTC
>TRBV18|TRBJ2-1|TRBD2|once
CASSPPGGDEQFF
TGTGCCAGCTCACCACCGGGGGGGGATGAGCAGTTCTTC
>TRBV11-2|TRBJ2-3|TRBD2|few
CASSYRLAGDTDTQYF
TGTGCCAGCAGCTATCGACTAGCGGGAGACACAGATACGCAGTATTTT
>TRBV15|TRBJ2-2|NA|NA
CATKEGAFGELFF
TGTGCCACCAAGGAGGGGGCATTCGGGGAGCTGTTTTTT
>TRBV7-2|TRBJ2-1|TRBD2|NA
CATSGDSYNEQFF
TGTGCCACTAGCGGGGATTCCTACAATGAGCAGTTCTTC
>TRBV6-1|TRBJ2-7|TRBD2|once
CASAGGLTYEQYF
TGTGCCAGCGCGGGAGGCCTTACCTACGAGCAGTACTTC
>TRBV15|TRBJ2-5|NA|NA
CATSREANQETQYF
TGTGCCACCAGCAGAGAAGCAAACCAAGAGACCCAGTACTTC
>TRBV4-1|TRBJ2-7|TRBD1|NA
CASSPYPPGQGDEQYF
TGCGCCAGCAGCCCCTACCCGCCGGGACAGGGGGACGAGCAGTACTTC
>TRBV28|TRBJ2-1|NA|NA
CASSLSSVGETYNEQFF
TGTGCCAGCAGTTTATCCTCAGTAGGGGAAACCTACAATGAGCAGTTCTTC
>TRBV4-1|TRBJ2-2|NA|NA
CASSQPNTGELFF
TGCGCCAGCAGCCAGCCCAACACCGGGGAGCTGTTTTTT
>TRBV5-1|TRBJ2-7|TRBD1|NA
CASSLLSGTGIYEQYF
TGCGCCAGCAGCTTGCTTTCCGGGACAGGGATCTACGAGCAGTACTTC
>TRBV18|TRBJ2-7|NA|once
CASSLREDSYEQYF
TGTGCCAGCTCACTTAGGGAGGACTCCTACGAGCAGTACTTC
>TRBV4-1|TRBJ1-1|NA|once
CASSSVGGPEAFF
TGCGCCAGCAGCTCCGTGGGGGGGCCTGAAGCTTTCTTT
>TRBV29-1|TRBJ1-1|NA|NA
CSVEDGASTEAFF
TGCAGCGTTGAGGACGGGGCGAGCACTGAAGCTTTCTTT
>TRBV7-9|TRBJ2-3|TRBD1|NA
CASSRDRYTDTQYF
TGTGCCAGCAGCCGGGACAGATACACAGATACGCAGTATTTT
>TRBV21-1|TRBJ2-7|NA|NA
CASSTGQGARAYEQYF
TGTGCCAGCAGCACCGGACAGGGGGCGAGGGCCTACGAGCAGTACTTC
>TRBV29-1|TRBJ1-2|NA|NA
CSVASESYGYTF
TGCAGCGTCGCCTCAGAGTCCTATGGCTACACCTTC
>TRBV7-2|TRBJ2-7|NA|NA
CASSPAEDNEQYF
TGTGCCAGCAGCCCCGCGGAGGACAACGAGCAGTACTTC
>TRBV7-9|TRBJ1-5|TRBD1|NA
CASSDGTGFLSGYQHF
TGTGCCAGCAGCGACGGGACAGGGTTCTTGTCGGGATACCAGCATTTT
>TRBV9|TRBJ2-7|TRBD1|NA
CASSAGTGGYEQYF
TGTGCCAGCAGCGCAGGGACAGGAGGCTACGAGCAGTACTTC
>TRBV7-9|TRBJ2-1|NA|NA
CASSLDRNEQFF
TGTGCCAGCAGCTTGGACAGAAATGAGCAGTTCTTC
>TRBV7-9|TRBJ1-4|NA|once
CASSPPGTTNEKLFF
TGTGCCAGCAGCCCCCCTGGGACGACTAATGAAAAACTGTTTTTT
>TRBV10-1|TRBJ2-2|NA|NA
CASSPRVLPGELFF
TGCGCCAGCAGCCCCAGGGTACTCCCCGGGGAGCTGTTTTTT